These 15 T cell receptor beta chains share one sample of origin, sequenced in a study of early T cells in non-severe SARS-CoV-2 infection. TCRdb independently ran MiXCR on the 5' RACE reads; one entry per CDR3 protein. The table records tens of thousands of distinct CDR3 sequences, roughly 12% of them present only once. The specimen comprised whole blood, sampled at baseline. These receptors all stem from an adult who was a healthcare worker with PCR-confirmed SARS-CoV-2 infection or an uninfected control (not recorded which).

The chain has TRBV29-1 and TRBJ1-1; weak D call: TRBD1 (5 bases). The germline V and J ends were trimmed by 7 bases and 4 bases, with 19 bases remaining between them. Germline V gene lookup returns CDR1 SQVTM and CDR2 ANQGSEA. The length of the CDR3 is 14 residues. The CDR3 nucleotides are TGCAGCGGGTGCGTACAGGCTCTTGCCACTGAAGCTTTCTTT. This gives the protein CSGCVQALATEAFF.

The chain carries TRBV19 and TRBJ1-1; TRBD1 is a possible D gene (5 bases). CDR3 size: 14 residues. Deletions cut 5 bases from V and 0 bases from J, with 10 bases between. Germline assignment: CDR1 LNHDA and CDR2 SQIVND (reference sequence). The CDR3 protein is CASSFDSMNTEAFF. The CDR3 region has the DNA TGTGCCAGTAGTTTCGACAGCATGAACACTGAAGCTTTCTTT.

The chain links TRBV10-2 to TRBJ2-5; possibly TRBD1 or TRBD2 for D (6 bases each). CDR1 is WSHSY, CDR2 SAAADI, per germline. CDR3 length: 14 residues. V lost 2 bases and J lost 6, with 13 bases in between. The CDR3 DNA reads as TGCGCCAGCAGTGAGAGGGGGGTCCTACAGACCCAGTACTTC. Its translation is CASSERGVLQTQYF.

The V and J genes are TRBV4-2 and TRBJ2-1, with 12 bases fitting TRBD2. Per germline, CDR1 LGHNA and CDR2 YNFKEQ. The ends lost 4 bases at V and 2 bases at J; junction bases unmatched: 12. This CDR3 spans 19 amino acids. The CDR3 bases are TGTGCCAGCAGCCCAGCGCTAGCGGGGGGGCTTAGTCCCTACAATGAGCAGTTCTTC. Amino acid sequence: CASSPALAGGLSPYNEQFF.

In its sample, this clonotype was seen many times. J is TRBJ2-5 and V is TRBV20-1; TRBD2 agrees at 11 bases. This CDR3 region has 14 residues. After removal of 3 bases from V and 0 bases from J, the junction contained 0 bases not matched to a gene. Germline CDR1 DFQATT, CDR2 SNEGSKA (reference sequence). The CDR3: CSARTSGNQETQYF. DNA of the CDR3: TGCAGTGCTAGGACTAGCGGGAACCAAGAGACCCAGTACTTC.

This chain links TRBV20-1 with TRBJ2-7, with TRBD2 identical over 13 bases. Germline V gene lookup returns CDR1 DFQATT and CDR2 SNEGSKA (reference sequence). The CDR3 is 15 residues long. The V segment lost 1 base and the J segment 2 bases; nucleotides outside the gene matches: 2. The CDR3 nucleotides read TGCAGTGCTAGAGCACTAGCGGGAGGGCCCTACGAGCAGTACTTC. This sequence encodes CSARALAGGPYEQYF.

A few counts support this clonotype. One end of the junction varies from germline; a read error may be responsible. The chain has TRBV6-6 and TRBJ1-5; D possibly corresponds to TRBD1 (6 bases). The CDR3 contains 15 residues. Germline V gene data show CDR1 as MNHNY and CDR2 as SVGAGI (reference sequence). The CDR3 nucleotides read TGTGCCAGCAGTTACCCGGACAGCACCAATCAGCCCCAACATTTT. Encoded protein: CASSYPDSTNQPQHF.

This clonotype was counted a few times. The V call is TRBV3-1, the J call TRBJ2-1; perhaps TRBD2 as D (5 bases). The CDR3 has 12 amino acids. V was cut by 3 bases and J by 6 bases, with 6 bases left in between. Germline V gene lookup returns CDR1 LGHDT and CDR2 YNNKEL (reference sequence). The CDR3 here is CASSHLANEQFF. In DNA, the CDR3 is TGTGCCAGCAGCCATCTAGCCAATGAGCAGTTCTTC.

The chain uses TRBV18 and TRBJ2-3; D is unclear. CDR1 and CDR2 (germline): KGHSH, LQKENI. Trimming took 3 bases from V and 6 from J, leaving 10 bases between them. The CDR3 loop spans 13 amino acids. The CDR3 sequence is CASSPKGLDTQYF. The DNA for the CDR3 is TGTGCCAGCTCACCGAAGGGTCTCGATACGCAGTATTTT. The full variable domain, its missing parts supplied by reference TRBV18 and TRBJ2-3, is NAGVMQNPRHLVRRRGQEARLRCSPMKGHSHVYWYRQLPEEGLKFMVYLQKENIIDESGMPKERFSAEFPKEGPSILRIQQVVRGDSAAYFCASSPKGLDTQYFGPGTRLTVL.

This clonotype was recorded a few times. The rearrangement links TRBV6-6 to TRBJ2-7; 11 bases align to TRBD1. The CDR3 contains 14 residues. The J segment lost 3 bases and the V segment lost 5 bases, leaving 3 bases of the junction unmatched. CDR1 MNHNY and CDR2 SVGAGI come from the germline V gene (reference sequence). The CDR3 region is CASSKGQGGYEQYF. CDR3 bases: TGTGCCAGCAGTAAGGGACAGGGGGGCTACGAGCAGTACTTC.

This clonotype was observed many times. Here the CDR3 reads CASSPGNTGELFF. The CDR3 DNA reads TGTGCCAGCAGCCCGGGGAACACCGGGGAGCTGTTTTTT. V usage is TRBV2 and J usage is TRBJ2-2, with D uncertain. This CDR3 region has 13 residues. V was shortened by 6 bases and J by 1 base, with 6 bases between the two germline ends. Looked up from germline, CDR1 is SNHLY and CDR2 is FYNNEI.

A remark on this clonotype: At one boundary the junction diverges from the germline segment, which might be a read error. As DNA, the CDR3 is TGTGCCAGCAGCCCGGGAACGGGACAGAGCTCCTATAATTCACCCCTCGACTTT. Its translation is CASSPGTGQSSYNSPLDF. The chain is built from TRBV14 and TRBJ1-6; 7 bases align to TRBD1. In germline, CDR1 is SGHDN, CDR2 FVKESK. The CDR3 sequence is 18 residues long. The variable domain in full, with the rest retrieved from reference TRBV14 and TRBJ1-6, is EAGVTQFPSHSVIEKGQTVTLRCDPISGHDNLYWYRRVMGKEIKFLLHFVKESKQDESGMPNNRFLAERTGGTYSTLKVQPAELEDSGVYFCASSPGTGQSSYNSPLDFGNGTRLTVT.

The table lists this clonotype with many counts. V is TRBV5-4 and J is TRBJ1-3; D remains ambiguous. Trimming took 0 bases from V and 4 from J, leaving 2 bases between them. The CDR3 spans 12 residues. Germline V gives CDR1 SGHNT, CDR2 YYREEE (reference sequence). As DNA, the CDR3 is TGTGCCAGCAGCTTGGAAGGAAACACCATATATTTT. Amino acid sequence: CASSLEGNTIYF.

This clonotype was seen ten or more times. The chain carries TRBV9 and TRBJ2-1; TRBD2 matches at 7 bases. The junction had 6 bases not matched to a gene; V was cut back by 4 bases and J by 2 bases. CDR1 is SGDLS and CDR2 is YYNGEE in the germline V gene. CDR3 size: 15 residues. CDR3 protein: CASSPRGVTYNEQFF. In DNA form, the CDR3 reads TGTGCCAGCAGCCCTCGGGGGGTTACCTACAATGAGCAGTTCTTC.

This chain connects TRBV7-2 to TRBJ1-5, with 7 positions matching TRBD1. The trim removed 3 bases at V and 5 bases at J, leaving 1 base unmatched. The CDR3 totals 13 residues. In germline, CDR1 is SGHTA, CDR2 FQGNSA. Written as DNA, the CDR3 is TGTGCCAGCAGCTTGGACAGGTATCAGCCCCAGCATTTT. It encodes CASSLDRYQPQHF.